The rows below give T cell receptor beta chains drawn from one sample of a study of cytomegalovirus exposure and HLA in healthy donors. Clones were read by immunoSEQ multiplex PCR, and TCRdb kept only the in-frame ones, dropping some. The sample contains 150,000 to 200,000 clones, around 80% of which appear only once. Specimen: PBMCs. These receptors were collected from a woman in her twenties or thirties in good health and CMV-seropositive. Both conserved end residues are part of each CDR3. The D gene is left open where the match is weak. Where a row states a size, it is once, few, many or the class of an expanded clone; other rows omit it.

size: NA
J: TRBJ1-5
V: TRBV4-1
length: 14
D: NA
CDR3: CASSQFGGDQPQHF

size: NA
J: TRBJ1-1
V: TRBV5-1
length: 18
D: TRBD1
CDR3: CASSPSLDRGIRNTEAFF

size: NA
J: TRBJ1-5
V: TRBV7-2
length: 17
D: NA
CDR3: CASSSRPVGGLNQPQHF

size: NA
J: TRBJ2-3
V: TRBV6-1
length: 13
D: NA
CDR3: CASSNRVPDTQYF

size: NA
J: TRBJ1-3
V: TRBV5-4
length: 14
D: TRBD1
CDR3: CASSSQGAGNTIYF

size: NA
J: TRBJ1-5
V: TRBV5-6
length: 14
D: NA
CDR3: CASSLGGGNQPQHF

size: NA
J: TRBJ1-2
V: TRBV2
length: 15
D: NA
CDR3: CASSLQGIGPIGYTF

size: NA
J: TRBJ2-2
V: TRBV11-1
length: 17
D: NA
CDR3: CASSLGTRGGGTGELFF

size: many
J: TRBJ1-2
V: TRBV6-5
length: 12
D: NA
CDR3: CASSYSNYGYTF

size: NA
J: TRBJ2-7
V: TRBV2
length: 11
D: NA
CDR3: CASSVRYEQYF

size: NA
J: TRBJ1-1
V: TRBV2
length: 13
D: NA
CDR3: CASMPDRNTEAFF

size: few
J: TRBJ1-2
V: TRBV6-5
length: 16
D: NA
CDR3: CASSYSNGGGGDGYTF

size: NA
J: TRBJ2-7
V: TRBV7-9
length: 14
D: TRBD1
CDR3: CASNPGTDSYEQYF

size: NA
J: TRBJ2-7
V: TRBV9
length: 16
D: NA
CDR3: CASSVEPGALSYEQYF

size: NA
J: TRBJ2-5
V: TRBV5-4
length: 14
D: NA
CDR3: CASSLAGDLETQYF

size: NA
J: TRBJ2-3
V: TRBV2
length: 14
D: NA
CDR3: CASSEGGGTDTQYF

size: NA
J: TRBJ1-1
V: TRBV5-8
length: 15
D: NA
CDR3: CASSLTPGRSTEAFF

size: NA
J: TRBJ1-1
V: TRBV18
length: 14
D: TRBD1
CDR3: CASSPRQGELEAFF

size: NA
J: TRBJ1-4
V: TRBV19
length: 15
D: NA
CDR3: CASSLADRTNEKLFF

size: NA
J: TRBJ2-3
V: TRBV2
length: 16
D: TRBD2
CDR3: CASSSQRGGNTDTQYF

size: NA
J: TRBJ1-5
V: TRBV19
length: 17
D: NA
CDR3: CASSIWLDSGSNQPQHF

size: NA
J: TRBJ1-1
V: TRBV6-1
length: 14
D: NA
CDR3: CASSVRRVRTEAFF

size: NA
J: TRBJ1-2
V: TRBV6-5
length: 13
D: NA
CDR3: CASSPDTNYGYTF

size: NA
J: TRBJ2-1
V: TRBV6-6
length: 15
D: NA
CDR3: CASSQSDSQYNEQFF

size: NA
J: TRBJ1-5
V: TRBV10-3
length: 16
D: NA
CDR3: CAISEKVGLGNQPQHF

size: NA
J: TRBJ2-1
V: TRBV4-3
length: 17
D: NA
CDR3: CASSQDPASFSYNEQFF

size: NA
J: TRBJ1-3
V: TRBV5-8
length: 15
D: NA
CDR3: CASSWGDLSGNTIYF

size: NA
J: TRBJ2-3
V: TRBV28
length: 16
D: TRBD2
CDR3: CASSFRREGTADTQYF

size: NA
J: TRBJ2-5
V: TRBV7-2
length: 15
D: TRBD1
CDR3: CASSLGLTGQETQYF

size: NA
J: TRBJ1-1
V: TRBV18
length: 21
D: TRBD1
CDR3: CASSPTRRKTGLVSRNTEAFF

size: NA
J: TRBJ1-2
V: TRBV7-2
length: 14
D: NA
CDR3: CASSLEHRERGYTF

size: few
J: TRBJ1-2
V: TRBV7-2
length: 17
D: TRBD1
CDR3: CASSLSVRQGSLYGYTF

size: NA
J: TRBJ2-4
V: TRBV7-9
length: 14
D: NA
CDR3: CASSLGRSTNIQYF

size: NA
J: TRBJ1-1
V: TRBV7-2
length: 14
D: NA
CDR3: CASSSWTGNTEAFF

size: NA
J: TRBJ2-5
V: TRBV2
length: 15
D: TRBD2
CDR3: CASGLAGGPQETQYF

size: NA
J: TRBJ2-3
V: TRBV7-6
length: 15
D: NA
CDR3: CASSRNQGSTDTQYF

size: NA
J: TRBJ1-2
V: TRBV6-1
length: 14
D: NA
CDR3: CASRRGWTGYGYTF

size: NA
J: TRBJ1-2
V: TRBV5-6
length: 13
D: TRBD1
CDR3: CASSLEGGTGVIF

size: few
J: TRBJ2-7
V: TRBV30
length: 14
D: TRBD1
CDR3: CAWSVRGRGAEQYF

size: NA
J: TRBJ1-1
V: TRBV5-1
length: 13
D: NA
CDR3: CASSLDRDTEAFF

size: NA
J: TRBJ2-1
V: TRBV28
length: 17
D: TRBD2
CDR3: CASSLIRGTSGDNEQFF

size: NA
J: TRBJ2-1
V: TRBV7-6
length: 16
D: TRBD2
CDR3: CASSFRLAPPYNEQFF

size: NA
J: TRBJ1-5
V: TRBV6-5
length: 15
D: NA
CDR3: CASSRQGFSNQPQHF

size: once
J: TRBJ2-7
V: TRBV11-3
length: 14
D: TRBD2
CDR3: CASSSGGDAYEQYF

size: NA
J: TRBJ1-3
V: TRBV7-2
length: 13
D: NA
CDR3: CASSPFYGNTIYF

size: few
J: TRBJ2-5
V: TRBV7-7
length: 13
D: NA
CDR3: CASSLRTQETQYF

size: NA
J: TRBJ2-5
V: TRBV7-9
length: 16
D: TRBD1
CDR3: CSSLTDRGLLQETQYF

size: NA
J: TRBJ2-7
V: TRBV7-2
length: 18
D: NA
CDR3: CASSDRGRGPLSINGQYF

size: few
J: TRBJ1-6
V: TRBV5-5
length: 15
D: NA
CDR3: CASSLGQSGNSPLHF

size: NA
J: NA
V: TRBV6-6
length: 12
D: NA
CDR3: CASSYSSYEQYF

size: NA
J: TRBJ2-1
V: TRBV5-4
length: 15
D: TRBD1
CDR3: CASSSRTGGYNEQFF

size: NA
J: TRBJ1-2
V: TRBV2
length: 15
D: TRBD1
CDR3: CASTGGPATNYGYTF

size: NA
J: TRBJ1-1
V: TRBV28
length: 14
D: NA
CDR3: CASSKRQANTEAFF

size: NA
J: TRBJ1-6
V: TRBV7-2
length: 16
D: TRBD1
CDR3: CASSLAWQGANSPLHF

size: NA
J: TRBJ2-7
V: TRBV11-2
length: 17
D: TRBD1
CDR3: CASSRDISWTGMVEQYF

size: NA
J: TRBJ2-7
V: TRBV29-1
length: 14
D: TRBD1
CDR3: CSVERTGESYEQYF